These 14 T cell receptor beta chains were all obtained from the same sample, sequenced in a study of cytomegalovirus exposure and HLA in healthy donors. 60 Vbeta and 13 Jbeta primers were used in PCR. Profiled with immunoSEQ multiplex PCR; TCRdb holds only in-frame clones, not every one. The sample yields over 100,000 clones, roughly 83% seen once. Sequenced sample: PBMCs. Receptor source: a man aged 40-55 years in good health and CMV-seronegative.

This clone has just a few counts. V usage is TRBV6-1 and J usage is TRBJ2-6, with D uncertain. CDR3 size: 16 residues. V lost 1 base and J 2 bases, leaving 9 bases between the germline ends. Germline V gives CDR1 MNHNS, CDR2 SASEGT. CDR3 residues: CASSEGQAAGANVLTF. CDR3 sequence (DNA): TGTGCCAGCAGTGAAGGGCAGGCAGCTGGGGCCAACGTCCTGACTTTC.

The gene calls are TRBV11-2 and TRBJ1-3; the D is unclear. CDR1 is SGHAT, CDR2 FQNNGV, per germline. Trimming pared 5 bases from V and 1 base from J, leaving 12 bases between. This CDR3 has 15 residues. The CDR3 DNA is TGTGCCAGCAGCGCCGGTGCGGGATCTGGAAACACCATATATTTT. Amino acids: CASSAGAGSGNTIYF. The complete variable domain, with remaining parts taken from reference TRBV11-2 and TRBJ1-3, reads EAGVAQSPRYKIIEKRQSVAFWCNPISGHATLYWYQQILGQGPKLLIQFQNNGVVDDSQLPKDRFSAERLKGVDSTLKIQPAKLEDSAVYLCASSAGAGSGNTIYFGEGSWLTVV.

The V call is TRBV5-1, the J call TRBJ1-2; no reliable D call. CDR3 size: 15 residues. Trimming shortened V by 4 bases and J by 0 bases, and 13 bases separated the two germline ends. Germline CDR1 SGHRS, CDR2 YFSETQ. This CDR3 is CASSPYPGTNYGYTF. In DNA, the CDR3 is TGCGCCAGCAGCCCCTATCCAGGCACTAACTATGGCTACACCTTC.

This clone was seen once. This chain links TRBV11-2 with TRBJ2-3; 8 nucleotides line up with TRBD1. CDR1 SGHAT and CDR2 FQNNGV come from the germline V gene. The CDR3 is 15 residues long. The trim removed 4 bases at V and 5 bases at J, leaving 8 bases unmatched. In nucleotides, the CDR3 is TGTGCCAGCAGCTCTCTCGGGACAGGTGGAGATACGCAGTATTTT. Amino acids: CASSSLGTGGDTQYF. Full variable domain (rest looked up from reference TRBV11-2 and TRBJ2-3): EAGVAQSPRYKIIEKRQSVAFWCNPISGHATLYWYQQILGQGPKLLIQFQNNGVVDDSQLPKDRFSAERLKGVDSTLKIQPAKLEDSAVYLCASSSLGTGGDTQYFGPGTRLTVL.

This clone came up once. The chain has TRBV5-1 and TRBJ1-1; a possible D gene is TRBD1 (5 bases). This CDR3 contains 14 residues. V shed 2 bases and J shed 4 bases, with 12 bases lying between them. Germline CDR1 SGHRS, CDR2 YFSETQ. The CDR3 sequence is CASSFGQGGTEAFF. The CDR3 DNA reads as TGCGCCAGCAGCTTTGGGCAGGGTGGCACTGAAGCTTTCTTT.

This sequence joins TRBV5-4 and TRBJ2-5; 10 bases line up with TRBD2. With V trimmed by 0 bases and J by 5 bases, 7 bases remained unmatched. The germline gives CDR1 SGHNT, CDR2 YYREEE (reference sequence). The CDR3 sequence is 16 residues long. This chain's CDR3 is CASSLVLAGEGETQYF. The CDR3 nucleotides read TGTGCCAGCAGCTTGGTGCTAGCGGGGGAGGGGGAGACCCAGTACTTC.

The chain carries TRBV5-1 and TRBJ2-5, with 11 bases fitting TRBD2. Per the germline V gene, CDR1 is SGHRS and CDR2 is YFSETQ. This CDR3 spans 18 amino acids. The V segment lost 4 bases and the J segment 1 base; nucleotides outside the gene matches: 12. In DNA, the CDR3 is TGCGCCAGCAGCCGTCGTGATAGCGGGGGGGCCGGCCAAGAGACCCAGTACTTC. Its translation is CASSRRDSGGAGQETQYF. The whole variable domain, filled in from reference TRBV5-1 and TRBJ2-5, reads KAGVTQTPRYLIKTRGQQVTLSCSPISGHRSVSWYQQTPGQGLQFLFEYFSETQRNKGNFPGRFSGRQFSNSRSEMNVSTLELGDSALYLCASSRRDSGGAGQETQYFGPGTRLLVL.

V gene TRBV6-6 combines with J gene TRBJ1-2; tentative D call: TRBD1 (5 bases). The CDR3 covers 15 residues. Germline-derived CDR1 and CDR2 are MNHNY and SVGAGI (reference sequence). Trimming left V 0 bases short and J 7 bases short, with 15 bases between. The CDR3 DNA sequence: TGTGCCAGCAGTTACTCGCCGACAGCGCCAGTTGGCTACACCTTC. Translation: CASSYSPTAPVGYTF.

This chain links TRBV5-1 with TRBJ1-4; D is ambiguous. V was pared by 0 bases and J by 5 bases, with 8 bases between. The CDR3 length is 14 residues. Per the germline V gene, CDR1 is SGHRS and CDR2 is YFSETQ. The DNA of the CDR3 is TGCGCCAGCAGCTTGGTCCCCGGGAATGAAAAACTGTTTTTT. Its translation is CASSLVPGNEKLFF.

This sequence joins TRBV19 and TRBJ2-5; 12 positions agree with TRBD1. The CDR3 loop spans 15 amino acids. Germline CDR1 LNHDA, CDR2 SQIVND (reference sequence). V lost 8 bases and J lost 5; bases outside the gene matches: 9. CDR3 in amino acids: CASGSGQGAGETQYF. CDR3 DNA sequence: TGTGCCAGTGGCTCGGGACAGGGGGCCGGGGAGACCCAGTACTTC.

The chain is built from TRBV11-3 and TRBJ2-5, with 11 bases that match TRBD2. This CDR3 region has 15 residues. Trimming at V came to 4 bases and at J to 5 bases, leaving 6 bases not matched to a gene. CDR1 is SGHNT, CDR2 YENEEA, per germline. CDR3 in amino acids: CASSSGLAGPETQYF. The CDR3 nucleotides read TGTGCCAGCAGCTCCGGACTAGCGGGTCCGGAGACCCAGTACTTC.

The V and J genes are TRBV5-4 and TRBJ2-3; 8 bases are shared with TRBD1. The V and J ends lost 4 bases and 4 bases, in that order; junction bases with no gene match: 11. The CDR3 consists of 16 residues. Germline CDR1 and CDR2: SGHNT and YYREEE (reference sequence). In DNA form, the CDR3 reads TGTGCCAGCAGCCACCCGTCGGACAGGGCTCCAGATACGCAGTATTTT. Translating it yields CASSHPSDRAPDTQYF.

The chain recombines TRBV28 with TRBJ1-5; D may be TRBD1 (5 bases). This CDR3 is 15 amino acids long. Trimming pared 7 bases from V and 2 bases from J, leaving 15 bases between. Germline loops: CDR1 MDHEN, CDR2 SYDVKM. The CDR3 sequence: CASNTGGIGNQPQHF. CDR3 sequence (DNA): TGTGCCAGCAACACGGGGGGGATTGGCAATCAGCCCCAGCATTTT.

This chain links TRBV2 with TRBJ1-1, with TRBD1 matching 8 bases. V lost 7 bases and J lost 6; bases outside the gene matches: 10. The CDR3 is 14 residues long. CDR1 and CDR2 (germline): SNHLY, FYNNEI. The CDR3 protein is CASTGGQVKPEAFF. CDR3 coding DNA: TGTGCCAGCACCGGGGGACAGGTTAAGCCTGAAGCTTTCTTT. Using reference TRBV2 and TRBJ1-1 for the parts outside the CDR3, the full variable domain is EPEVTQTPSHQVTQMGQEVILRCVPISNHLYFYWYRQILGQKVEFLVSFYNNEISEKSEIFDDQFSVERPDGSNFTLKIRSTKLEDSAMYFCASTGGQVKPEAFFGQGTRLTVV.